This T cell receptor beta chain was found in a study of PD-1 blockade in classical Hodgkin lymphoma. The wider study: The study gave patients nivolumab 3 mg/kg intravenously every 2 weeks.

A remark on this clone: Its antigen is undetermined.

Each of the patients experienced relapse following autologous stem cell transplantation, and their brentuximab vedotin exposure differed. TCRdb's table, derived via immunoSEQ multiplex PCR, lists solely in-frame clones and lacks some. Of 8,500 to 14,000 clones in the sample, around 80% were seen once. Study conclusions and caveats: Newly diagnosed patients were said to have less baseline TCR diversity than healthy donors did. Partial responders and progressors had significantly lower baseline TCR diversity. Whereas CD4+ TCR diversity had risen significantly by C4D1, CD8+ TCR diversity had not.

The receptor's source is a human donor with classical Hodgkin lymphoma. This sample comprised peripheral blood mononuclear cells (PBMCs), obtained before the second cycle of nivolumab.

The CDR3 reads CASSVGAYGYTF. Written as DNA, the CDR3 is TGCGCCAGCAGTGTTGGGGCTTATGGCTACACCTTC. This sequence joins TRBV5-1 and TRBJ1-2; weak D call: TRBD1 (5 bases). Trimming shortened V by 5 bases and J by 5 bases, and 10 bases separated the two germline ends. The V gene's germline CDR1 is SGHRS and CDR2 YFSETQ. This CDR3 spans 12 amino acids.